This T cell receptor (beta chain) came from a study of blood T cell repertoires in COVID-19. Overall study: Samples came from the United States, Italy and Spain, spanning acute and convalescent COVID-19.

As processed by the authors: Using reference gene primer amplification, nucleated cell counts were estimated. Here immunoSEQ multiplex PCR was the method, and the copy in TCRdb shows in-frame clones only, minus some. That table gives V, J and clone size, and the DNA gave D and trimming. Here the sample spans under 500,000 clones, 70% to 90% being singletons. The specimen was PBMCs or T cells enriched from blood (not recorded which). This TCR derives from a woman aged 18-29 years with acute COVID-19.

The CDR3: CASSQDRRGRRMNTEAFF. Written as DNA, the CDR3 is TGCGCCAGCAGCCAAGACCGTAGGGGGCGGCGGATGAACACTGAAGCTTTCTTT. The V gene is TRBV4-1, the J gene TRBJ1-1; 7 nucleotides agree with TRBD1. Per germline, CDR1 MGHRA and CDR2 YSYEKL. With 0 bases clipped from V and 0 bases from J, the junction kept 10 bases outside the gene matches. This CDR3 spans 18 amino acids.